Listed below are T cell receptor beta chains from one sample, sequenced in a study of blood T cell repertoires in COVID-19. Assay: immunoSEQ multiplex PCR; the TCRdb copy retains only in-frame clones and omits some. The repertoire consists of about 100,000 clones, with about 85% occurring once and the leading ten covering about 13%. The specimen was peripheral blood. The receptors shown here come from a human donor in a cohort sampled during active COVID-19. The CDR3 runs from the conserved cysteine through the conserved F or W. D genes are given only for firm matches. Clone size is not always given. Where it is, it says once, few, many or a class for expanded clones.

once	TRBD2	TRBJ2-7	TRBV7-2	CASSLGGGMIREQYF	TGTGCCAGCAGCTTAGGGGGGGGAATGATACGCGAGCAGTACTTC
.	.	TRBJ2-1	TRBV10-3	CAISEGTLTYNEQFF	TGTGCCATCAGTGAAGGGACACTTACCTACAATGAGCAGTTCTTC
.	.	TRBJ1-1	TRBV5-3	CARSPVVVEAFF	TGTGCCAGAAGCCCGGTAGTAGTTGAAGCTTTCTTT
.	.	TRBJ1-4	TRBV6-6	CASGVYEKLFF	TGTGCCAGCGGAGTGTATGAAAAACTGTTTTTT
.	TRBD2	TRBJ2-5	TRBV4-1	CASSSLAGSRETQYF	TGCGCCAGCAGTTCACTAGCGGGATCGAGAGAGACCCAGTACTTC
.	TRBD2	TRBJ2-1	TRBV18	CASSPPSGSNPYNEQFF	TGTGCCAGCTCACCACCGAGCGGGAGTAACCCCTACAATGAGCAGTTCTTC
.	.	TRBJ1-5	TRBV19	CASRSGILINQPQHF	TGTGCCAGTAGATCGGGGATTTTAATCAATCAGCCCCAGCATTTT
.	TRBD2	TRBJ2-3	TRBV5-1	CASSSMVGLGTDTQYF	TGCGCCAGCAGCTCGATGGTGGGACTAGGAACAGATACGCAGTATTTT
.	TRBD2	TRBJ2-2	TRBV30	CAWSVLAGNTGELFF	TGTGCCTGGAGTGTACTAGCGGGGAACACCGGGGAGCTGTTTTTT
.	.	TRBJ2-7	TRBV9	CASSRVGQTYEQYF	TGTGCCAGCAGCAGAGTCGGACAAACCTACGAGCAGTACTTC
few	.	TRBJ2-3	TRBV6-1	CASSEGVGRSTDTQYF	TGTGCCAGCAGTGAAGGGGTGGGGAGGAGCACAGATACGCAGTATTTT
.	TRBD1	TRBJ1-2	TRBV19	CASGQGSGYTF	TGTGCCAGTGGACAGGGATCTGGCTACACCTTC
.	TRBD1	TRBJ2-2	TRBV19	CASSLRTGAGGELFF	TGTGCCAGTAGTCTACGGACAGGGGCGGGCGGGGAGCTGTTTTTT
.	.	TRBJ2-3	TRBV19	CASARGTDTQYF	TGTGCCTCGGCGAGGGGCACAGATACGCAGTATTTT
.	TRBD1	TRBJ1-1	TRBV5-4	CASLNRGRNTEAFF	TGTGCCAGCTTAAACAGGGGGCGGAACACTGAAGCTTTCTTT
once	.	TRBJ2-7	TRBV5-6	CASSLAGGWEQYF	TGTGCCAGCAGCTTGGCTGGGGGCTGGGAGCAGTACTTC
.	TRBD2	TRBJ2-1	TRBV5-4	CASRRELEYNEQFF	TGTGCCAGCCGGCGGGAGCTTGAATACAATGAGCAGTTCTTC
.	.	TRBJ1-2	TRBV5-6	CASSLEKGKAGYTF	TGTGCCAGCAGCTTGGAAAAGGGGAAGGCTGGCTACACCTTC
.	.	TRBJ2-1	TRBV7-2	CASSSYLASEQFF	TGTGCCAGCAGCTCCTATCTAGCGAGTGAGCAGTTCTTC
.	TRBD1	TRBJ2-4	TRBV4-3	CASSQDFLGTVKNIQYF	TGCGCCAGCAGCCAAGACTTCTTGGGGACAGTTAAAAACATTCAGTACTTC
.	TRBD1	TRBJ2-7	TRBV27	CASSRRTGTYEQYF	TGTGCCAGCAGCCGAAGGACAGGGACCTACGAGCAGTACTTC
.	TRBD1	TRBJ2-1	TRBV5-6	CASSSTGTGNGNEQFF	TGTGCCAGCAGCTCAACCGGGACAGGGAATGGCAATGAGCAGTTCTTC
few	TRBD1	TRBJ1-1	TRBV9	CASSVEGATEAFF	TGTGCCAGCAGCGTAGAGGGGGCTACTGAAGCTTTCTTT
.	.	TRBJ2-3	TRBV13	CASSFTSGTDTQYF	TGTGCCAGCAGCTTCACCTCAGGCACAGATACGCAGTATTTT
.	.	TRBJ2-1	TRBV5-1	CASSEISGSYNEQFF	TGCGCCAGCAGCGAGATTTCAGGCTCCTACAATGAGCAGTTCTTC
.	.	TRBJ1-2	TRBV6-5	CASNRQEVYGYTF	TGTGCCAGCAATCGACAGGAGGTCTATGGCTACACCTTC
.	.	TRBJ2-7	TRBV6-5	CASGSGGAYEQYF	TGTGCCAGCGGGTCTGGCGGAGCCTACGAGCAGTACTTC
.	TRBD2	TRBJ2-7	TRBV11-2	CASSLGASGGYEQYF	TGTGCCAGCAGCTTAGGGGCTAGCGGGGGGTATGAGCAGTACTTC
once	.	TRBJ1-2	TRBV28	CASSREGVNYGYTF	TGTGCCAGCAGTCGCGAGGGGGTTAACTATGGCTACACCTTC
.	.	TRBJ2-2	TRBV5-1	CASRSLAAAGELFF	TGCGCCAGCAGATCCCTAGCCGCGGCGGGGGAGCTGTTTTTT
.	TRBD2	TRBJ2-1	TRBV18	CASSPMLAGDSEQFF	TGTGCCAGCTCACCAATGCTAGCGGGGGACAGTGAGCAGTTCTTC
.	.	TRBJ2-1	TRBV20-1	CSASGPLYNEQFF	TGCAGTGCTAGTGGGCCCTTATACAATGAGCAGTTCTTC
once	.	TRBJ2-1	TRBV5-1	CASSLDYREQFF	TGCGCCAGCAGCTTGGACTACCGTGAGCAGTTCTTC
once	.	TRBJ2-3	TRBV6-2/TRBV6-3	CASGRDPRAGTQYF	TGTGCCAGCGGCCGGGACCCCCGGGCGGGGACGCAGTATTTT
.	.	TRBJ2-7	TRBV30	CAWILRHPGHEQYF	TGTGCCTGGATTTTGCGGCACCCTGGCCACGAGCAGTACTTC
.	.	TRBJ2-5	TRBV9	CASSVGQQETQYF	TGTGCCAGCAGCGTAGGGCAGCAAGAGACCCAGTACTTC
.	.	TRBJ1-4	TRBV12-2	CASRSLWGRVKYEKLFF	TGTGCAAGTCGCTCCTTGTGGGGCAGGGTCAAATATGAAAAACTGTTTTTT
.	TRBD1	TRBJ2-1	TRBV9	CASSVWDRGYNEQFF	TGTGCCAGCAGCGTATGGGACAGGGGTTACAATGAGCAGTTCTTC
.	.	TRBJ2-2	TRBV10-1	CASASRIPGELFF	TGCGCCAGCGCCAGCAGGATCCCCGGGGAGCTGTTTTTT
few	TRBD1	TRBJ1-6	TRBV5-4	CASSPRQGLHNSPLHF	TGTGCCAGCAGCCCGAGACAGGGTCTACATAATTCACCCCTCCACTTT
.	TRBD2	TRBJ2-7	TRBV5-4	CASSSQREGKYEQYF	TGTGCCAGCAGCTCGCAGCGGGAGGGGAAGTACGAGCAGTACTTC